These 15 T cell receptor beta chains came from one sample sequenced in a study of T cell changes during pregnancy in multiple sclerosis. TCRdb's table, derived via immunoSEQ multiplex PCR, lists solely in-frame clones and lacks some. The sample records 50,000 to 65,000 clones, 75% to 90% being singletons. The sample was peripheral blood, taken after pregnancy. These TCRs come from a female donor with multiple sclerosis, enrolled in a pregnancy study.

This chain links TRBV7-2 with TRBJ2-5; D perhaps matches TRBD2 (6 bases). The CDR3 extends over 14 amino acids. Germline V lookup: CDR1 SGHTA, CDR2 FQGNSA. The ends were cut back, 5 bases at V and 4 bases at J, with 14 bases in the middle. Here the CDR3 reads CASSQGLYGETQYF. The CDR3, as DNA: TGTGCCAGCAGCCAGGGACTCTACGGAGAGACCCAGTACTTC.

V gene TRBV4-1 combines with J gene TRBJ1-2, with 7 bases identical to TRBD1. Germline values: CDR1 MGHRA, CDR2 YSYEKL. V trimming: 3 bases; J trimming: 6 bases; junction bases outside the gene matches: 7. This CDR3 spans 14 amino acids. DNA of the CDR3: TGCGCCAGCAGCCATCTGGACAGGAGCAATGGCTACACCTTC. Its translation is CASSHLDRSNGYTF.

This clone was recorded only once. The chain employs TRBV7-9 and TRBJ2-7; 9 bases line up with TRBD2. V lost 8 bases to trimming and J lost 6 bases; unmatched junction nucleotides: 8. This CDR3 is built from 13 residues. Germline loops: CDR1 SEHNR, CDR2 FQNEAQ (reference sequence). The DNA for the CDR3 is TGTGCCAGCCTGGGGCGGGGGGGCGCCGAGCAGTACTTC. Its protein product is CASLGRGGAEQYF.

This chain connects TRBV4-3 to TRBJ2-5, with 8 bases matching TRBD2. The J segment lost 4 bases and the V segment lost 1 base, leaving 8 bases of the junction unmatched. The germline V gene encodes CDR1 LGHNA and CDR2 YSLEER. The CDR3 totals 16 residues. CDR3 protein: CASSQAVTSAGETQYF. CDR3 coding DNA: TGCGCCAGCAGCCAAGCAGTGACTAGCGCAGGAGAGACCCAGTACTTC.

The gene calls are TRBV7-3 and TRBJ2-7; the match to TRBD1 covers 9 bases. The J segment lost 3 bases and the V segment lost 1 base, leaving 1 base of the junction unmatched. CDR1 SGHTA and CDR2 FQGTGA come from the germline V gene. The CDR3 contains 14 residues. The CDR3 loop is CASSLKGQGYEQYF. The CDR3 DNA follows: TGTGCCAGCAGCTTAAAGGGACAGGGCTACGAGCAGTACTTC.

The CDR3: CATSGTRRGTEAFF. The CDR3 nucleotides read TGTGCCACGTCCGGGACCCGGCGGGGCACTGAAGCTTTCTTT. This rearrangement joins TRBV6-1 to TRBJ1-1; tentatively, D is TRBD1 (5 bases). Germline lookup yields CDR1 MNHNS and CDR2 SASEGT. CDR3 length: 14 residues. The V and J ends lost 10 bases and 4 bases respectively, with 19 bases between them.

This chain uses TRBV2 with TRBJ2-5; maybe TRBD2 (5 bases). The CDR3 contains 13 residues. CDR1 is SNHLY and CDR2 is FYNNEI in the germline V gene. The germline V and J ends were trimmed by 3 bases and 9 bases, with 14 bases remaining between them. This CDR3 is CASSEVLGGAQYF. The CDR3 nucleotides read TGTGCCAGCAGTGAGGTACTAGGTGGGGCCCAGTACTTC.

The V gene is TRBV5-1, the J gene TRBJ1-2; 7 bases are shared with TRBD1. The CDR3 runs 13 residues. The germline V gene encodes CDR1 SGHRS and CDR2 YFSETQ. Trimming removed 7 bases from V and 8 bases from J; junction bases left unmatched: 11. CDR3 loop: CASRRDSVEGYTF. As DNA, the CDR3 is TGCGCCAGCCGCCGGGACAGCGTAGAGGGCTACACCTTC. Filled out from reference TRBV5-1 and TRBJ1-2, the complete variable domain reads KAGVTQTPRYLIKTRGQQVTLSCSPISGHRSVSWYQQTPGQGLQFLFEYFSETQRNKGNFPGRFSGRQFSNSRSEMNVSTLELGDSALYLCASRRDSVEGYTFGSGTRLTVV.

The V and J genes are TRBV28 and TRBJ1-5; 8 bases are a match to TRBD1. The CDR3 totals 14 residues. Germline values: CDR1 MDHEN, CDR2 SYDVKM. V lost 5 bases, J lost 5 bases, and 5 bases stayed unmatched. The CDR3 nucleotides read TGTGCCAGCAGTGAGGGACAGGTTCATCAGCCCCAGCATTTT. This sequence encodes CASSEGQVHQPQHF.

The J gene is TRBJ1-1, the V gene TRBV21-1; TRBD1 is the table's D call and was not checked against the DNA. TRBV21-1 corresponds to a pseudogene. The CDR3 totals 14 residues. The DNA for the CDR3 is TGTGCCAGCAGGCCGACGAGGGGGCCGGCCAAAGCTTTCTTT. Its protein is CASRPTRGPAKAFF.

The CDR3 loop is CASSYSRRRTEAFF. In DNA, the CDR3 is TGTGCCAGCAGTTACAGCCGGAGACGAACTGAAGCTTTCTTT. The chain couples TRBV6-5 to TRBJ1-1; unclear D gene. The CDR3 length is 14 residues. Germline V lookup: CDR1 MNHEY, CDR2 SVGAGI. V lost 2 bases, J lost 5 bases, and 12 bases lay in between.

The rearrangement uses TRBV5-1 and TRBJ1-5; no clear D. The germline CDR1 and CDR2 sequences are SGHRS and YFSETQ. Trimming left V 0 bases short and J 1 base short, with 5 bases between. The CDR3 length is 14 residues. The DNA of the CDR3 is TGCGCCAGCAGCTTGGATAGCAGCAATCAGCCCCAGCATTTT. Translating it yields CASSLDSSNQPQHF.

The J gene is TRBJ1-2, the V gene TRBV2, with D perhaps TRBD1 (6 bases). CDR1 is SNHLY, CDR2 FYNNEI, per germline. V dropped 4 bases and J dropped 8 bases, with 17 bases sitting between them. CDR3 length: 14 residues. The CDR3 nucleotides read TGTGCCAGCAGTGGGACAGCGATGGGGAAGGGCTACACCTTC. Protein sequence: CASSGTAMGKGYTF.

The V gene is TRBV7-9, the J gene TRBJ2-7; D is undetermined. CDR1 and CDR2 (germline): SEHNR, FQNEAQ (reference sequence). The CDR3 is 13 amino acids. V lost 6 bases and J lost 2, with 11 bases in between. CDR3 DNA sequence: TGTGCCAGCAGGCCCCGCGGCCCCTACGAGCAGTACTTC. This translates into CASRPRGPYEQYF.

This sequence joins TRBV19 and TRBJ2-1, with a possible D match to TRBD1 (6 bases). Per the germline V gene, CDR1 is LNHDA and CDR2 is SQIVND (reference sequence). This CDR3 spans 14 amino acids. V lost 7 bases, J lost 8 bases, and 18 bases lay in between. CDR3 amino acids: CASKLQGAADEQFF. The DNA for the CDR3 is TGTGCCAGTAAGTTACAGGGAGCTGCCGATGAGCAGTTCTTC. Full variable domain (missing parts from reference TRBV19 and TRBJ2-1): DGGITQSPKYLFRKEGQNVTLSCEQNLNHDAMYWYRQDPGQGLRLIYYSQIVNDFQKGDIAEGYSVSREKKESFPLTVTSAQKNPTAFYLCASKLQGAADEQFFGPGTRLTVL.